The clone carrying this T cell receptor (beta chain) was counted only a few times. Its antigen is not known. This entry comes from a study of cytomegalovirus exposure and HLA in healthy donors. Points from the study as a whole: Some V segments, including TRBV6-2 and TRBV6-3, were excluded as indistinguishable. Presence/absence results assume similar sequencing depth per donor, which may not hold. Later on, a genetic analysis was performed. It linked a missense variant in DCLRE1C with V- and J-gene trimming of TCR beta.

Both 60 Vbeta primers and 13 Jbeta primers went into the PCR. The table came from immunoSEQ multiplex PCR; TCRdb's copy has only in-frame clones and leaves some out. The sample shows some 38,000 clones, 45% to 55% of them seen only once. V shed 0 bases and J shed 3 bases, with 9 bases lying between them. CDR1 is MNHEY and CDR2 is SVGAGI in the germline V gene. The length of the CDR3 is 14 residues. The chain has TRBV6-5 and TRBJ2-7, with TRBD1 as a possible D gene (5 bases). The sequence derives from a woman aged 40 to 50 in good health and CMV-seropositive. The sequencing input was PBMCs. CDR3 sequence (DNA): TGTGCCAGCAGTTACTCGGCAGGGTTCTACGAGCAGTACTTC. Amino acid sequence: CASSYSAGFYEQYF.